The following is a T cell receptor (beta chain) sequence with its context. The antigen this receptor binds is unknown. Base qualities are not at hand, and no much larger clone is one base apart. The sample belongs to a study of blood T cells in healthy people across ages (dated by TCRdb to the mid-2010s). Broadly, across the study: Template switching captured roughly one uniquely barcoded TCR beta cDNA molecule per two T cells in model experiments. The study measured age-related changes in TCR beta repertoire diversity using deep sequencing normalized with unique cDNA molecular identifiers. Donors were grouped into four age groups: young (average 16 years), middle-aged (approximately 41), aged (around 62) and long-lived (about 90). Using the same blood draw, the study looked at two additional independent replicas of 1 million unique cDNA reads for two donors, one aged 18 to 30 and the other aged 80 or older.

The CDR3, cysteine through phenylalanine, is 11 amino acids long. Kept here is only the CDR3 DNA, which spans 33 bases and is read in frame from base 1. Taken from the germline V gene, the CDR1 and CDR2 loops are MDHEN and SYDVKM. V sheds 5 bases and J sheds 8 bases, leaving 7 bases between their ends. The library was made by 5' RACE. The reads were generated on an Illumina HiSeq 2500. A second roughly 6 to 11 cycle PCR used a sample-barcoded 5' primer and a J-beta primer mix. Each TCR beta cDNA molecule received a unique molecular identifier from a template-switch 5' adaptor carrying 12 random nucleotides. Each sample yielded at least 3 million CDR3-containing paired-end reads. First-strand cDNA synthesis was performed from all RNA using the Mint cDNA synthesis kit, with priming by a TRBC-specific oligonucleotide. Following uracil-DNA glycosylase treatment, all cDNA underwent a first 18-cycle PCR with the universal primers M1SS and BC2_uni_R. Processing in the source paper ran as follows. Normalization of each sample was performed by random selection of 1 million high-quality reads, each carrying a distinct molecular identifier. Instead of being binned into consensus sequences, reads with shared molecular identifiers were discarded. MiTCR, run with a Q25 quality threshold and the strictest error-elimination algorithm, handled CDR3 identification, clonotype clustering and error correction. A nonparametric unseen species model with Euler transformation was used to estimate lower-bound total TCR beta diversity. In TCRdb, the public reads were trimmed at Q25 with fastp and aligned with MiXCR, with productive beta chains retained. When rows share a CDR3 protein, they turn into one entry using the most common DNA and genes. TCRdb, not the original authors, processed these V and J calls. This sample gives about 800,000 distinct CDR3 sequences in total; approximately 25% of them show up just once. The ten largest clonotypes hold under 4.5% of the sample.

Donors were a few dozen systemically healthy Caucasian individuals from Russia aged about 6 to 100 years. Each donor gave approximately 9.3 milliliters of peripheral blood, collected into EDTA-treated Vacutainer tubes. Ficoll-Paque density-gradient centrifugation was used to isolate PBMCs, with at least 7 million obtained per sample. Trizol reagent was used to extract total RNA from the PBMCs, yielding at least 6 micrograms per sample. Naive CD45RAhigh/CD27high T cell percentages were measured by flow cytometry on a PBMC aliquot from every donor. On the study overall, not on this receptor specifically: Since profiling was done on bulk unsorted PBMCs, naive and antigen-experienced compartments could not be conclusively compared. Compared with the aged group, the long-lived group had more naive CD4+ T cells, fewer expanded clones and increased TCR diversity, suggesting age selection. As age increased, observed TCR beta diversity per million T cells dropped in a roughly linear way, and a significant reduction was already evident by age about 40. Because the CMV infection status of the donors was unknown, age-related changes in expanded clonotypes may potentially have been confounded. Estimates of total diversity from one million sequenced T cells were regarded as lower bounds and underestimates. There was a strong correlation between observed TCR beta diversity and the percentage of naive T cells measured by flow cytometry.

These data also featured in a second study, about T cells of mothers and their children. Drawing on the second study: Nine systemically healthy Caucasian individuals served as donors, namely three mothers together with their six children. cDNA synthesis consumed the entire amount of extracted RNA, loaded at around 1.5 ug RNA in each 15 ul reaction. In the second PCR, sample barcodes and 2-4 random nucleotides were introduced via the M1S primer. Over 8 million TCR beta CDR3 reads came from each mother, compared with approximately 3 million reads from each child. Thymic selection similarly shapes TCR recombination output in related and unrelated pairs, with minor effect from inherited differences. Normalized repertoire overlap was always found to be slightly, but never significantly, higher in related mother-child pairs than in unrelated mother-child pairs. With a sensitivity of 90 to 100 clones per million clonotypes, no persistent microchimeric T cell clones were detected. In the study, deep NGS was used to compare the TCR beta repertoires of mothers and children, and features distinguishing related mother-child pairs from unrelated individuals were sought. Mothers averaged about 40 +/- 4 years of age and children averaged approximately 12 +/- 4 years. Libraries were sequenced on Illumina HiSeq 2000 with 100+100 nt paired-end reads after adapter ligation with NEBNext reagents. To avoid cross-contamination, the mother libraries and the child libraries were prepared a month apart and sequenced in separate runs. Each donor had between about 450,000 and 2,100,000 distinct TCR beta clonotypes identified. Naive TCR beta clonotypes were estimated from low-frequency clonotypes matched to each donor's FACS-determined naive share, without sorting.

Sequenced material: blood. This TCR derives from a boy aged 5-17 years in good health. The sequence links TRBV28 to TRBJ2-1; the D gene is unclear. The DNA reads TGTGCCAGCAGTGAGGTGGATGAGCAGTTCTTC. Its amino acids are CASSEVDEQFF.